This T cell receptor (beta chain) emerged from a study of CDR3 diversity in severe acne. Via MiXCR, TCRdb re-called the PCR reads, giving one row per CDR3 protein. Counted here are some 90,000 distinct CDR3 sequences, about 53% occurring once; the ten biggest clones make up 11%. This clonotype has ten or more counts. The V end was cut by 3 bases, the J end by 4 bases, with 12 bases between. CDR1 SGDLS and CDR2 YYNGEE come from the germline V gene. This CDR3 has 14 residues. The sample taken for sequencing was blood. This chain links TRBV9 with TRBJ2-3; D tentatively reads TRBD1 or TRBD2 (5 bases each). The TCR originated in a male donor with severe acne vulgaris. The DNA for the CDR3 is TGTGCCAGCAGCGCTCTTGAGGGGCCAGATACGCAGTATTTT. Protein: CASSALEGPDTQYF.